This paragraph covers one T cell receptor beta chain sequence. What it binds is unknown. The sample belongs to a study of OX40 agonist ivuxolimab in advanced cancers. Study background: Participants averaged about 66 years of age (range roughly 23 to 80) and were 75% to 90% male.

Study outcomes and limitations: Near-lowest levels of clonal expansion characterized partial responders at 0.1-3.0 mg/kg.

This CDR3 contains 14 residues. V was trimmed by 8 bases and J by 2 bases, leaving 15 bases between them. Germline loops: CDR1 SGHNT, CDR2 YENEEA. Sequenced by immunoSEQ multiplex PCR; TCRdb stores in-frame clones only, minus some. Of approximately 13,000 clones listed, 70% to 90% were seen once; the top ten hold about 19%. This clonotype was obtained from an adult with an advanced solid tumor such as melanoma, head and neck, liver or kidney cancer. The V call is TRBV11-3, the J call TRBJ1-1; no definite D call. The input for sequencing was CD4+ or CD8+ T cells sorted from blood, taken in a trial of the OX40 agonist ivuxolimab. The CDR3 bases are TGTGCCAGCTGCCCAAATCCATCCAACACTGAAGCTTTCTTT. Protein sequence: CASCPNPSNTEAFF.